The source of this TCR beta chain is a study of spatial heterogeneity in lung cancer (dated by TCRdb to between 2018 and 2021). Background for the entire study: Beta-chain transcripts were consistently detected in greater numbers than alpha-chain transcripts, which likely reflected higher beta-chain transcript abundance. In the raw uncorrected reads, each unique combination of TCR and UMI appeared more than ten times on average. In non-small cell lung cancer, the study quantitatively compared TCR alpha and beta repertoires across several tumor regions, matched nontumor lung, and blood. Nonsynonymous mutation counts, determined by whole-exome sequencing of tumor tissue, were related to TCR repertoire features. At surgery, roughly 220 tumor regions, around 67 matched nontumor lung samples and 45 to 60 PBMC samples were TCR-sequenced for both alpha and beta chains.

From cysteine to phenylalanine, the CDR3 is 13 amino acids long. CDR3 DNA is the only sequence kept; it has 39 bases, read in frame from the first base. Trimming removed 10 bases from V and 5 bases from J; the gene matches leave 7 bases unexplained. From the germline V gene (reference sequence), CDR1 is MNHNY and CDR2 is SVGAGI. Comments on this clonotype: Its antigen is not yet known. No much larger clonotype is one base removed from it; base qualities were not supplied.

What the authors observed across the whole study: Additional single-cell paired TCR alpha and beta sequencing was considered necessary to confirm, at a functional level, the hypothesis that regional TCRs recognize regional mutations. Ubiquitous expanded tumor TCRs showed up in blood more often at tumor resection than at routine follow-up.

The library relied on 5' RACE. These reads were obtained on a NextSeq 500. To allow correction of PCR and sequencing errors, the TCR library protocol tagged every TCR cDNA molecule with a unique molecular identifier. Processing in the source paper ran as follows. Decombinator tools were used for TCR identification, UMI-based error correction and CDR3 extraction. TCRs above a frequency of 2 per 1,000, corresponding to the top 1% of the tumor frequency distribution, were defined as expanded. Renyi diversity was computed with the R vegan package after each repertoire had been subsampled 100 times to 5,000 TCRs. CDR3 similarity networks were built from amino acid triplet string-kernel similarity, with CDR3s being connected when pairwise similarity was above 0.82. TCRdb ran its own pipeline on the public reads, namely fastp trimming at Q25 and MiXCR clone calling, and kept in-frame beta chains. CDR3 protein duplicates are merged, each entry listing the most common genes and DNA. TCRdb, not the authors, supplied the V and J calls. The table for this sample lists around 87,000 distinct CDR3 sequences; over 9.5% of them were counted only once. Clones ranked in the top ten supply 35% to 45% of the sample.

The label giving this sample's time point can be read as: sample taken at primary tumor resection. Whole RNA extracted from tumor and nontumor lung tissue, or from cryopreserved PBMC samples, was used for TCR sequencing without cell sorting. Donors were 65 to 85 patients with early-stage, untreated non-small cell lung cancer from the lung TRACERx cohort. Patients were selected for TCR sequencing only if sufficient RNA was available from at least two tumor regions. The origin of this receptor is a male donor with early-stage non-small cell lung cancer. Here the chain combines TRBV6-6 and TRBJ2-3; TRBD2 aligns with 9 central bases. The material sequenced was PBMCs, taken at surgery. The CDR3 reads CANGGGAGDTQYF. The nucleotides read TGTGCCAACGGCGGGGGGGCCGGAGATACGCAGTATTTT.